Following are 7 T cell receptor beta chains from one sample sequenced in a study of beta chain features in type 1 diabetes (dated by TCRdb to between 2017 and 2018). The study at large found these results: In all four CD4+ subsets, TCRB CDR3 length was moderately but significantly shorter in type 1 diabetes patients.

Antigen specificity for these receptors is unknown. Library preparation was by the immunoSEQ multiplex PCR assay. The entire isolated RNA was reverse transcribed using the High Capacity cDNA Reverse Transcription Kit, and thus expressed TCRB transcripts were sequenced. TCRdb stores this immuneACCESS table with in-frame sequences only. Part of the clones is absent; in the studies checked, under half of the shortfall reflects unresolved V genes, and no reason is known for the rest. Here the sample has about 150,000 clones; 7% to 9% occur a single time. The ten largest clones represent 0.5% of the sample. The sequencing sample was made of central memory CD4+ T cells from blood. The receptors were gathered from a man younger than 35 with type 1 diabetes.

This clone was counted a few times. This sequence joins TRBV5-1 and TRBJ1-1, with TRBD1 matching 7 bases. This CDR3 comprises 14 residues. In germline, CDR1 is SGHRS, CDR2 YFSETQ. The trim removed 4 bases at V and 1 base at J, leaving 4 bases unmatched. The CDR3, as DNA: TGCGCCAGCAGCGCCAGGACAGGGAACACTGAAGCTTTCTTT. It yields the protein CASSARTGNTEAFF.

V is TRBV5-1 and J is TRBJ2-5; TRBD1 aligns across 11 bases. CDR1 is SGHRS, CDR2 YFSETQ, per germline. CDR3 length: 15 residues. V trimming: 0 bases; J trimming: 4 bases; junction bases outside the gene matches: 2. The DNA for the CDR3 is TGCGCCAGCAGCTTGGGGACAGGGGGCGGAGAGACCCAGTACTTC. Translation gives CASSLGTGGGETQYF.

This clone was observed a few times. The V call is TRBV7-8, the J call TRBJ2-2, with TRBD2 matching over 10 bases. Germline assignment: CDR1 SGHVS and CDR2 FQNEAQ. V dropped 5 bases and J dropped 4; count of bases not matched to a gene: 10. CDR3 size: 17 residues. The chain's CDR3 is CASSIRLAGQGTGELFF. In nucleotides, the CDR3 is TGTGCCAGCAGCATACGACTAGCGGGTCAGGGCACCGGGGAGCTGTTTTTT.

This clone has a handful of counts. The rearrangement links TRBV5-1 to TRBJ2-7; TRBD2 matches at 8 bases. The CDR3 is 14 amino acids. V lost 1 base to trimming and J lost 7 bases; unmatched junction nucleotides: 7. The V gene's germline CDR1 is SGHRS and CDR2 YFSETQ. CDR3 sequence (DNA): TGCGCCAGCAGCTTGAGTGCGGGAGGTAGGGAGCAGTACTTC. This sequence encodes CASSLSAGGREQYF.

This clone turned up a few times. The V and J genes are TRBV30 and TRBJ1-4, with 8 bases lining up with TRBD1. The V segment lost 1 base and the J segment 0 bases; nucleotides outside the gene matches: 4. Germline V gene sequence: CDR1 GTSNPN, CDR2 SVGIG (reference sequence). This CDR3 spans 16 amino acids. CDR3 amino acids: CAWSGETGATNEKLFF. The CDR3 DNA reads TGTGCCTGGAGTGGGGAGACAGGGGCAACTAATGAAAAACTGTTTTTT.

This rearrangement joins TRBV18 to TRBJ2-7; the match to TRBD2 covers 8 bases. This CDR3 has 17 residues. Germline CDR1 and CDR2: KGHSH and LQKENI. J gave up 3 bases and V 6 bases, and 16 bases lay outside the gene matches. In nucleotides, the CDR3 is TGTGCCAGCTCGTCCGGGGGGGCCGGGGGTTCCTACTACGAGCAGTACTTC. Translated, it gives CASSSGGAGGSYYEQYF. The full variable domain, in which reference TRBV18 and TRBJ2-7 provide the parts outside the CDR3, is NAGVMQNPRHLVRRRGQEARLRCSPMKGHSHVYWYRQLPEEGLKFMVYLQKENIIDESGMPKERFSAEFPKEGPSILRIQQVVRGDSAAYFCASSSGGAGGSYYEQYFGPGTRLTVT.

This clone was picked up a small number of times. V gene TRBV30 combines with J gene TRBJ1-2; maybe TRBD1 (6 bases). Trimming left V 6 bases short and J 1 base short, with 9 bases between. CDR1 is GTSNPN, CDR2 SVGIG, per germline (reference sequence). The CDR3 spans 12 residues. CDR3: CACTQGNYGYTF. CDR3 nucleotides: TGTGCCTGCACACAGGGTAACTATGGCTACACCTTC.